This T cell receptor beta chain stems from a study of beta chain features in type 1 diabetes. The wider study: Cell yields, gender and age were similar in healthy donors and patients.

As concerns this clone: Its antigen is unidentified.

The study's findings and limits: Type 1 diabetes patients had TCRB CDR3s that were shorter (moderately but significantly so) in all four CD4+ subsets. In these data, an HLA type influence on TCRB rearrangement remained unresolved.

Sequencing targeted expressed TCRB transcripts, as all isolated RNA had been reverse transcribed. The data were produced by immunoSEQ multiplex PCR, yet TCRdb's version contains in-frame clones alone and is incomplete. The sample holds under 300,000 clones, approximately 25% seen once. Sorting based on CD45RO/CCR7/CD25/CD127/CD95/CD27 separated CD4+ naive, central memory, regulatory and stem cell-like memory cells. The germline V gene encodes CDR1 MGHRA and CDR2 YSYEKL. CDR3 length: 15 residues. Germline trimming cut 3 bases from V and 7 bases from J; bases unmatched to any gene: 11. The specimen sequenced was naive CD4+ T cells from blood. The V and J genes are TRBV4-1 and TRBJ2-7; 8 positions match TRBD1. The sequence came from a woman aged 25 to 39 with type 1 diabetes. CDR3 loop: CASSHPGRGLREQYF. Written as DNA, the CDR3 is TGCGCCAGCAGCCATCCGGGCAGGGGGCTTCGGGAGCAGTACTTC.